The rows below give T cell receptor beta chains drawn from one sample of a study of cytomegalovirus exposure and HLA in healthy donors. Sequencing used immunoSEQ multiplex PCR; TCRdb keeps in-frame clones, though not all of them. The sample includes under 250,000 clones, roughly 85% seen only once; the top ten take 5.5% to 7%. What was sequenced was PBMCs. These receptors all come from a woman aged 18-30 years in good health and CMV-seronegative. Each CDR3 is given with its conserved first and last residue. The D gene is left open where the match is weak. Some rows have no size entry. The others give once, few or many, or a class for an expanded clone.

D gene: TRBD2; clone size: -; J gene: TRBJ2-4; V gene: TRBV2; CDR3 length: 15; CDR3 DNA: TGTGCCAGCAGGGGGGGAGGGGAGGCCAAAAACATTCAGTACTTC; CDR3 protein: CASRGGGEAKNIQYF
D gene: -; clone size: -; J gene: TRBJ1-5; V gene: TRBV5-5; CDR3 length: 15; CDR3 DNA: TGTGCCAGCAGCCCCGAACGGGGCTCTCGTCAGCCCCAGCATTTT; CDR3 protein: CASSPERGSRQPQHF
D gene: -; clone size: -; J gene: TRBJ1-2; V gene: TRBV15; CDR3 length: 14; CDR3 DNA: TGTGCCACCAGCAGAGAAAGTTCAGATGGAGGCTACACCTTC; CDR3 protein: CATSRESSDGGYTF
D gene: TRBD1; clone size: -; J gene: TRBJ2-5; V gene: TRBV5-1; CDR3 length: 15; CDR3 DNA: TGCGCCAGCAGGGACCGGACCGGGACAGAAGAGACCCAGTACTTC; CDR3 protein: CASRDRTGTEETQYF
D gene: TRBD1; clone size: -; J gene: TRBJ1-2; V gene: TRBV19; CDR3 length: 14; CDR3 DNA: TGTGCCAGTAGTGGACAGGGAGGGAGCTATGGCTACACCTTC; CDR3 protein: CASSGQGGSYGYTF
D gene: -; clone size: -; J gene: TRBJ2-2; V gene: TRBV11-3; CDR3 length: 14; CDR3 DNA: TGTGCCAGCAGCCTGAGCAGGGTACCCGGGGAGCTGTTTTTT; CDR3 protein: CASSLSRVPGELFF
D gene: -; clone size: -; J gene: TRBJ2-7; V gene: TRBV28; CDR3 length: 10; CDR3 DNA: TGTGCCACCTCGAACCCCAACGAGTACTTC; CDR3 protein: CATSNPNEYF
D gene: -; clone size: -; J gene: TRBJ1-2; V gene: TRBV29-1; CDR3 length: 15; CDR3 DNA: TGCAGCGTTCGAGGCGGCCAGAACACTAACTATGGCTACACCTTC; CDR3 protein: CSVRGGQNTNYGYTF
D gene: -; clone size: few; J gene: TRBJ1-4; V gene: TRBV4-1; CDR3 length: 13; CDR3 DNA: TGCGCCAGCACCCCAGCAACTAATGAAAAACTGTTTTTT; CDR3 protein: CASTPATNEKLFF
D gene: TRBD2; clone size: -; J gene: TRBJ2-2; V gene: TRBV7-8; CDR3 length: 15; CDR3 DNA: TGTGCCAGCAGCTTGATTAGCGGGAGCACCGGGGAGCTGTTTTTT; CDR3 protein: CASSLISGSTGELFF
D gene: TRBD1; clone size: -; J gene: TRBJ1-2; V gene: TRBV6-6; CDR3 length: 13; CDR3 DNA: TGTGCCAGCAGTCGGGACAGGCGATATGGCTACACCTTC; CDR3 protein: CASSRDRRYGYTF
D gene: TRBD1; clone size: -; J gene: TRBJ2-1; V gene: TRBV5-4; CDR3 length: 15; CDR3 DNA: TGTGCCAGCAGCGACGGACAGGGGGACTACAATGAGCAGTTCTTC; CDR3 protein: CASSDGQGDYNEQFF
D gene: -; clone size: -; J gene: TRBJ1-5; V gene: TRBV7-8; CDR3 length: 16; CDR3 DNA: TGTGCCAGCAGCTTAGCGCGGGCTGGGAGAAATCAGCCCCAGCATTTT; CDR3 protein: CASSLARAGRNQPQHF
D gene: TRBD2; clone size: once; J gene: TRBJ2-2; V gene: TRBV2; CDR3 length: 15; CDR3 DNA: TGTGCCAGCGGGGGAGGGACCCTCCTCACCGGGGAGCTGTTTTTT; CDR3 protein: CASGGGTLLTGELFF
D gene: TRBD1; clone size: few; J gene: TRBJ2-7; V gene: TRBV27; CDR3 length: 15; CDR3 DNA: TGTGCCAGCAGCCCTAAGGGGACAGGGACCTACGAGCAGTACTTC; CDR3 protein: CASSPKGTGTYEQYF
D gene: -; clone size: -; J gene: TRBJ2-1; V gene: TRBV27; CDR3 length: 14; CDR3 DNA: TGTGCCAGCAGTTTATCGGTGTCGGGAGATGAGCAGTTCTTC; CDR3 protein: CASSLSVSGDEQFF
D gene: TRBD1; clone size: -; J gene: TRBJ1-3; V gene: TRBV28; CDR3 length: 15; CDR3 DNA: TGTGCCAGCAGCCCGACAGGGCCTTCTGGAAACACCATATATTTT; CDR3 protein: CASSPTGPSGNTIYF
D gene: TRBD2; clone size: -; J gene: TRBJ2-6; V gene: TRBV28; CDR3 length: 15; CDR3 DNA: TGTGCCAGCAGTTTGAGGGAGGGTGGGGCCAACGTCCTGACTTTC; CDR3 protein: CASSLREGGANVLTF
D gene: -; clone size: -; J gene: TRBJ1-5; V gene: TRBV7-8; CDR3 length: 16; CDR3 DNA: TGTGCCAGCAGCCCCACGGGGTTTACTAGCAATCAGCCCCAGCATTTT; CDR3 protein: CASSPTGFTSNQPQHF
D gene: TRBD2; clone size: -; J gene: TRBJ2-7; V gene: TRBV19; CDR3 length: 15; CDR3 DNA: TGTGCCAGTAGTGGCCGGACTAGGGGCTTCTACGAGCAGTACTTC; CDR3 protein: CASSGRTRGFYEQYF
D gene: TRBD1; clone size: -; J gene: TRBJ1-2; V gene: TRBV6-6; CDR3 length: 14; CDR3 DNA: TGTGCCAGCAGTTACCGGGACAGGGTCTATGGCTACACCTTC; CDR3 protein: CASSYRDRVYGYTF
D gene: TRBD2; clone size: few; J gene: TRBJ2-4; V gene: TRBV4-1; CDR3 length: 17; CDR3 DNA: TGCGCCAGCAGCCAGGCTTTTAGCGGGGGGGGCGAAAACATTCAGTACTTC; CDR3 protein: CASSQAFSGGGENIQYF
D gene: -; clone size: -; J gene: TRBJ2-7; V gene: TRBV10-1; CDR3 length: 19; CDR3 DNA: TGCGCCAGCAGTGGAGGCTTGGGGGCTAGCGGCTCCATCTCCTACGAGCAGTACTTC; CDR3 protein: CASSGGLGASGSISYEQYF
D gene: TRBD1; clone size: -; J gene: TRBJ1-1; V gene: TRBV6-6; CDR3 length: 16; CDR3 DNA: TGTGCCAGCACCTCGGGGGACAGGGGAGCCAACACTGAAGCTTTCTTT; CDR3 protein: CASTSGDRGANTEAFF
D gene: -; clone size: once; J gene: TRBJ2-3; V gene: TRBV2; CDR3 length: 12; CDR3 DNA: TGTGCCAGCAGTGACCCACCAGATACGCAGTATTTT; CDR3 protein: CASSDPPDTQYF